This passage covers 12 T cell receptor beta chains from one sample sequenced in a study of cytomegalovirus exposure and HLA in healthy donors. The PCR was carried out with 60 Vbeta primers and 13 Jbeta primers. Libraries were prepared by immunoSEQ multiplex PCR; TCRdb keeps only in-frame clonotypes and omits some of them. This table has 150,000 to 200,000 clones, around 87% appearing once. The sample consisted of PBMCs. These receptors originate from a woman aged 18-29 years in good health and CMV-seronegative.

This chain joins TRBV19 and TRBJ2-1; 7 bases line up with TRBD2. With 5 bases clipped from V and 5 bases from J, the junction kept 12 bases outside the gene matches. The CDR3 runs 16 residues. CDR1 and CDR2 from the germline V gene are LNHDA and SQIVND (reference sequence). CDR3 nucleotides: TGTGCCAGTAGTGCCCGAAGCGGGGAACCTCACAATGAGCAGTTCTTC. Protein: CASSARSGEPHNEQFF.

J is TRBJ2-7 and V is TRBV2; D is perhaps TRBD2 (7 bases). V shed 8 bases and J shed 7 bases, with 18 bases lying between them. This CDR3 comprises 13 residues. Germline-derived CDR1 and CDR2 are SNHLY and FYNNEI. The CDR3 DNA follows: TGTGCCAGCGATCGAGGGGGGGGCTATGAGCAGTACTTC. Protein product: CASDRGGGYEQYF.

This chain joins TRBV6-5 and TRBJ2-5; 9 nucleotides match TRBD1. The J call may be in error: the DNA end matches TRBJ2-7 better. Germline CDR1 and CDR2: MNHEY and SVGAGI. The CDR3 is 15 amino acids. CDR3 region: CASSSPGQGSYEQYF. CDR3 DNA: TGTGCCAGCAGTTCTCCGGGACAGGGATCCTACGAGCAGTACTTC.

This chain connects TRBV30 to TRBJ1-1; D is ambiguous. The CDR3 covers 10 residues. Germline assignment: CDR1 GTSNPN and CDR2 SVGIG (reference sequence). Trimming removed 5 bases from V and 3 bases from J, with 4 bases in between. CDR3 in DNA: TGTGCCTGGGTCTACACTGAAGCTTTCTTT. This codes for CAWVYTEAFF.

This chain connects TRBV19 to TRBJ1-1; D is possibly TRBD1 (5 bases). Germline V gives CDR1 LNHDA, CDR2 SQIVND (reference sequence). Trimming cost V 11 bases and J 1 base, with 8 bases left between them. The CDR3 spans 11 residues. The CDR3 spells CASTGNTEAFF. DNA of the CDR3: TGTGCCTCCACAGGGAACACTGAAGCTTTCTTT.

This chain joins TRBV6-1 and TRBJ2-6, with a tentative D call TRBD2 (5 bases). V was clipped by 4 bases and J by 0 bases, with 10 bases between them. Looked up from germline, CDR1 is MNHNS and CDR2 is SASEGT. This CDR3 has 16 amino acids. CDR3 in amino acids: CASSVSGVSGANVLTF. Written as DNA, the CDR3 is TGTGCCAGCAGTGTGAGCGGCGTCTCTGGGGCCAACGTCCTGACTTTC.

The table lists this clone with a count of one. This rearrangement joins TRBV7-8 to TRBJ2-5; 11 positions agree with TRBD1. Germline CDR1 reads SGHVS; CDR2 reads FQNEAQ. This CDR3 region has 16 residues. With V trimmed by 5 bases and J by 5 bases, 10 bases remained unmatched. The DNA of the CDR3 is TGTGCCAGCAGCGTGCTTCAGGGACAGGGGGGCGAGACCCAGTACTTC. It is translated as CASSVLQGQGGETQYF.

DNA of the CDR3: TGTGCCAGCAGCACGGACAGTTATCGGGATTCACCCCTCCACTTT. It is translated as CASSTDSYRDSPLHF. The chain employs TRBV5-4 and TRBJ1-6; tentatively, D is TRBD1 (6 bases). Germline values: CDR1 SGHNT, CDR2 YYREEE (reference sequence). This CDR3 contains 15 residues. The ends were cut back, 4 bases at V and 8 bases at J, with 16 bases in the middle.

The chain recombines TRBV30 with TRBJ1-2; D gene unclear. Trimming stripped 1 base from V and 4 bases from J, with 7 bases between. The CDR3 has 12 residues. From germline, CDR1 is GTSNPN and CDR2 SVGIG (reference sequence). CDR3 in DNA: TGTGCCTGGAGTGACGACACCTATGGCTACACCTTC. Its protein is CAWSDDTYGYTF.

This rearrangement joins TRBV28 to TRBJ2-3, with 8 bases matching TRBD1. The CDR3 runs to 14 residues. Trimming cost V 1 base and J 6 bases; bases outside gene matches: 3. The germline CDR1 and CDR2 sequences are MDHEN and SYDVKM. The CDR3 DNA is TGTGCCAGCAGTTTATATCAGGGGGCCGATACGCAGTATTTT. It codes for CASSLYQGADTQYF.

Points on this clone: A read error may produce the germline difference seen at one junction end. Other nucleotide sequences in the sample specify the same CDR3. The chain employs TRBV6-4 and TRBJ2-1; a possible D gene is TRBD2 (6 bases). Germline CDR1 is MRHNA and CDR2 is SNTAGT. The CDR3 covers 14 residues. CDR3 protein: CASSDSGGGDEQFF. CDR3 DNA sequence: TGTGCCAGCAGCGACTCCGGGGGTGGGGATGAGCAGTTCTTC.

The CDR3 here is CASSPPGTGIYSNQPQHF. CDR3 sequence (DNA): TGTGCCAGCAGTCCCCCAGGGACAGGGATTTATAGCAATCAGCCCCAGCATTTT. The rearrangement uses TRBV28 and TRBJ1-5, with 9 nucleotides matching TRBD1. Germline trimming cut 5 bases from V and 0 bases from J; bases unmatched to any gene: 11. From germline, CDR1 is MDHEN and CDR2 SYDVKM. The CDR3 is 18 residues long.